These 4 T cell receptor beta chains were sequenced from one sample in a study of CD8 T cells in cerebrospinal fluid in Alzheimer's disease. TCRdb reprocessed the 10x single-cell sequencing reads and stores each CDR3 protein as one record, lacking DNA. Seen in this sample are about 780 distinct CDR3 sequences; the ten most common clones hold about 13%. The sequenced sample was cerebrospinal fluid. All receptors come from a human donor with Parkinson's disease.

According to its frequency, this clonotype is medium-sized. The J gene is TRBJ2-3, the V gene TRBV19; TCRdb picks TRBD2, but there is no DNA to check that call. Germline CDR1 is LNHDA and CDR2 is SQIVND (reference sequence). The CDR3 is made up of 20 amino acids. The CDR3 sequence is CASSDQPTGLQQYSSDTQYF.

Considering frequency, this clonotype is medium-sized. The V and J genes are TRBV12-3 or TRBV12-4 and TRBJ2-6; TCRdb proposes TRBD2, but this gene call is untestable without DNA. This CDR3 spans 16 amino acids. CDR3 loop: CASSFGQGPGANVLTF.

In terms of frequency, this clonotype is medium-sized (0.01 to 0.1%). The chain joins TRBV3-1 to TRBJ2-5. Germline V gives CDR1 LGHDT, CDR2 YNNKEL (reference sequence). This CDR3 region has 15 residues. The CDR3 region is CASSQGGHLGETQYF.

This clonotype is identified as medium-sized (0.01 to 0.1%) from frequency. The genes are TRBV27 and TRBJ1-1; absent DNA, TCRdb's TRBD1 call cannot be checked. CDR1 and CDR2 from the germline V gene are MNHEY and SMNVEV (reference sequence). CDR3 length equals 14 residues. CDR3 protein: CASSYSTGNTEAFF.